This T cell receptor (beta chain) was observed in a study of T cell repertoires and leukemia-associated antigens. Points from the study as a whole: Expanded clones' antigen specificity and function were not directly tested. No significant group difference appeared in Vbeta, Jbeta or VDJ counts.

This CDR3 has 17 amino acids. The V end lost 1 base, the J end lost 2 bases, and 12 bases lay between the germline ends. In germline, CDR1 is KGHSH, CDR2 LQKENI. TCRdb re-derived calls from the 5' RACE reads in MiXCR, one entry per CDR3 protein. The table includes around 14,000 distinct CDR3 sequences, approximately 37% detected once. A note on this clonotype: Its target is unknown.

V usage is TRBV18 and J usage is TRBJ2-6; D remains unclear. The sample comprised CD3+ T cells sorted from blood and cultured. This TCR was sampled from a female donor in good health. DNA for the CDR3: TGTGCCAGCTCACCACGACCGGTGGGGACTGGGGCCAACGTCCTGACTTTC. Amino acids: CASSPRPVGTGANVLTF.